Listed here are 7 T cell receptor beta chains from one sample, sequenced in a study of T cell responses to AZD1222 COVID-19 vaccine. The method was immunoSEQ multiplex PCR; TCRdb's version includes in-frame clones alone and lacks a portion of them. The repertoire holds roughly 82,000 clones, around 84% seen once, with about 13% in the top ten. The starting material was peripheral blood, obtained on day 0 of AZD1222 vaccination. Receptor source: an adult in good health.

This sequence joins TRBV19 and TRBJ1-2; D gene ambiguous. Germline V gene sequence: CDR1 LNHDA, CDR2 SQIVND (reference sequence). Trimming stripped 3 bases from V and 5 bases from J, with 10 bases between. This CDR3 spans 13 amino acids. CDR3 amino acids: CASSIGRSYGYTF. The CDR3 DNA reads TGTGCCAGTAGTATTGGGAGAAGTTATGGCTACACCTTC.

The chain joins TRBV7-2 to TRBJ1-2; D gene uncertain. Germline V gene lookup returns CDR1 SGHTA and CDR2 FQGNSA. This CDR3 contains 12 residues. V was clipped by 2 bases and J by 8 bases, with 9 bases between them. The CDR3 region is CASSLSPRGYTF. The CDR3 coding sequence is TGTGCCAGCAGCTTATCACCGAGGGGCTACACCTTC.

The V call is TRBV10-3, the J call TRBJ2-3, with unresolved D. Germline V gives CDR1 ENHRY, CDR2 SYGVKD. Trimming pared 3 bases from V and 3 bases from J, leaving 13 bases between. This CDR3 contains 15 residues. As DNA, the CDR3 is TGTGCCATCAGTGAAGAAGGCCCTATTACAGATACGCAGTATTTT. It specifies CAISEEGPITDTQYF.

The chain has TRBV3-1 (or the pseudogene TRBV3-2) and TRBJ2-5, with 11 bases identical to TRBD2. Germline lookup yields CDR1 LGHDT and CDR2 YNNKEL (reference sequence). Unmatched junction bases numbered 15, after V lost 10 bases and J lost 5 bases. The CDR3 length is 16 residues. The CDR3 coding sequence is TGTGCCACCACTCACAGTAGCGGGGGGGCCCGGGAGACCCAGTACTTC. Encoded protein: CATTHSSGGARETQYF.

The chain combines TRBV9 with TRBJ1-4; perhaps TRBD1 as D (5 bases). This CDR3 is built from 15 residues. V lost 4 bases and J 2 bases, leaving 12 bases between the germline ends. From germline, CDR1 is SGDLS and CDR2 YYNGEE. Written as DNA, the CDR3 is TGTGCCAGCAGCACCCAGTGGGGGACTAATGAAAAACTGTTTTTT. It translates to CASSTQWGTNEKLFF.

Written as DNA, the CDR3 is TGTGCCAGCAGCTGGGGTGGGACTCCCAACTACAATGAGCAGTTCTTC. The encoded protein is CASSWGGTPNYNEQFF. The chain carries TRBV7-6 and TRBJ2-1; D may be TRBD2 (6 bases). CDR1 SGHVS and CDR2 FNYEAQ come from the germline V gene. The CDR3 has 16 residues. Between the trimmed V and J ends, which lost 4 bases and 3 bases, there was a span of 16 bases.

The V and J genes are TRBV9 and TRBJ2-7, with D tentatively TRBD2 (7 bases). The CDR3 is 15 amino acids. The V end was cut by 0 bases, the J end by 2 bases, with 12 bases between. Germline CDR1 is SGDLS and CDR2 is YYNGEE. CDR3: CASSVESGDTYEQYF. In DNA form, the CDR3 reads TGTGCCAGCAGCGTAGAGAGCGGGGACACCTACGAGCAGTACTTC.